This record covers a single TCR beta chain. Other DNA variants within this sample encode the same CDR3. Produced via immunoSEQ multiplex PCR; TCRdb's table is partial and in-frame only. This table has 400,000 or so clones, 75% to 90% appearing once. These data come from a study of blood T cell repertoires in COVID-19. Germline values: CDR1 GTSNPN, CDR2 SVGIG (reference sequence). The CDR3 is 11 amino acids. V lost 3 bases, J lost 3 bases, and 5 bases lay in between. V is TRBV30 and J is TRBJ2-5; no clear D. This TCR derives from a woman aged 35 to 49 with COVID-19, enrolled during active disease. The source material was peripheral blood. CDR3 protein: CAWSVKETQYF. In DNA form, the CDR3 reads TGTGCCTGGAGCGTTAAAGAGACCCAGTACTTC.